The rows below give T cell receptor beta chains drawn from one sample of a study of beta chain features in type 1 diabetes. Only in-frame clones appear in the TCRdb table, and some are missing; sequencing was by immunoSEQ multiplex PCR. The profile shows some 370,000 clones, 8% to 10% of them singletons. The sample was central memory CD4+ T cells from blood. These receptors originate from a man aged 30 to 45 with type 1 diabetes. CDR3s include the opening cysteine and the closing phenylalanine or tryptophan. Fields, in order: D gene, J gene, clone size, V gene, CDR3 length, CDR3 DNA, CDR3 protein. D genes are given only for firm matches. Some rows mark clone size as missing; the rest say once, few, many or name a class of expanded clone.

D gene: TRBD1; J gene: TRBJ1-5; clone size: -; V gene: TRBV5-1; CDR3 length: 15; CDR3 DNA: TGCGCCAGCAGCTCGGGACAGGCCTGGGATCAGCCCCAGCATTTT; CDR3 protein: CASSSGQAWDQPQHF
D gene: TRBD2; J gene: TRBJ2-7; clone size: -; V gene: TRBV6-1; CDR3 length: 14; CDR3 DNA: TGTGCCAGCACTACAGCGGGAGGGGGCGACGAGCAGTACTTC; CDR3 protein: CASTTAGGGDEQYF
D gene: -; J gene: TRBJ2-7; clone size: few; V gene: TRBV10-3; CDR3 length: 11; CDR3 DNA: TGTGCCATCCGAAGAGGTGACGAGCAGTACTTC; CDR3 protein: CAIRRGDEQYF
D gene: TRBD1; J gene: TRBJ1-1; clone size: few; V gene: TRBV18; CDR3 length: 12; CDR3 DNA: TGTGCCAGCTCGCCGGACAGGGAGGAGGCTTTCTTT; CDR3 protein: CASSPDREEAFF
D gene: -; J gene: TRBJ2-3; clone size: few; V gene: TRBV5-6; CDR3 length: 16; CDR3 DNA: TGTGCCAGCAGCTTCGGAGTAAAGCGCTCCACAGATACGCAGTATTTT; CDR3 protein: CASSFGVKRSTDTQYF
D gene: TRBD1; J gene: TRBJ2-1; clone size: -; V gene: TRBV7-9; CDR3 length: 16; CDR3 DNA: TGTGCCAGCAGCTTAGCGGCGGGACAGGGTTACAATGAGCAGTTCTTC; CDR3 protein: CASSLAAGQGYNEQFF
D gene: -; J gene: TRBJ2-5; clone size: many; V gene: TRBV25-1; CDR3 length: 15; CDR3 DNA: TGTGCCAGCAGCCAAGTATCAACGTACCAAGAGACCCAGTACTTC; CDR3 protein: CASSQVSTYQETQYF
D gene: TRBD2; J gene: TRBJ2-7; clone size: -; V gene: TRBV7-2; CDR3 length: 14; CDR3 DNA: TGTGCCAGCAGCGAAGATAGCGGGAGGGGCGAGCAGTACTTC; CDR3 protein: CASSEDSGRGEQYF
D gene: TRBD1; J gene: TRBJ2-3; clone size: many; V gene: TRBV10-3; CDR3 length: 16; CDR3 DNA: TGTGCCATCAGTGCCCCCGACAGGGTCGGTTTGAATACGCAGTATTTT; CDR3 protein: CAISAPDRVGLNTQYF
D gene: TRBD1; J gene: TRBJ1-2; clone size: -; V gene: TRBV29-1; CDR3 length: 15; CDR3 DNA: TGCAGCGTTGGGGACAGTTCCCTTCCTAGCTATGGCTACACCTTC; CDR3 protein: CSVGDSSLPSYGYTF
D gene: -; J gene: TRBJ2-5; clone size: few; V gene: TRBV7-2; CDR3 length: 14; CDR3 DNA: TGTGCCAGCAGCTTGGGGGACTTTCAAGAGACCCAGTACTTC; CDR3 protein: CASSLGDFQETQYF
D gene: TRBD1; J gene: TRBJ1-2; clone size: many; V gene: TRBV6-5; CDR3 length: 13; CDR3 DNA: TGTGCCAGCAGCTCGACAGGGGAGAAGGGCTACACCTTC; CDR3 protein: CASSSTGEKGYTF
D gene: TRBD2; J gene: TRBJ2-5; clone size: -; V gene: TRBV30; CDR3 length: 14; CDR3 DNA: TGTGCCTGGAGTGTGGTAACCGGGACGGGAGGCCCAAACTTC; CDR3 protein: CAWSVVTGTGGPNF
D gene: -; J gene: TRBJ1-5; clone size: few; V gene: TRBV30; CDR3 length: 13; CDR3 DNA: TGTGCCTGGAGTGTAAAGAGCAATCAGCCCCAGCATTTT; CDR3 protein: CAWSVKSNQPQHF
D gene: -; J gene: TRBJ2-2; clone size: -; V gene: TRBV10-1; CDR3 length: 15; CDR3 DNA: TGCGCCAGCAGTGTGGGAGGCACGAACACCGGGGAGCTGTTTTTT; CDR3 protein: CASSVGGTNTGELFF
D gene: -; J gene: TRBJ2-3; clone size: -; V gene: TRBV7-9; CDR3 length: 15; CDR3 DNA: TGTGCCAGCAGCTTAGGAGGCCCCAGGGCAGATACGCAGTATTTT; CDR3 protein: CASSLGGPRADTQYF
D gene: -; J gene: TRBJ1-1; clone size: -; V gene: TRBV28; CDR3 length: 15; CDR3 DNA: TGTGCCAGCAGTTTATCCTATCAATCGAACACTGAAGCTTTCTTT; CDR3 protein: CASSLSYQSNTEAFF
D gene: TRBD1; J gene: TRBJ2-7; clone size: many; V gene: TRBV7-9; CDR3 length: 15; CDR3 DNA: TGTGCCAGCAGCTGGGGGGACAGGAGCTCCTACGAGCAGTACTTC; CDR3 protein: CASSWGDRSSYEQYF